What follows are 28 T cell receptor beta chains derived from one specimen sequenced in a study of cytomegalovirus exposure and HLA in healthy donors. TCRdb's table, derived via immunoSEQ multiplex PCR, lists solely in-frame clones and lacks some. The data contain some 120,000 clones, roughly 95% of them singletons. Material for sequencing was PBMCs. The receptor source for this set is a man between 18 and 35 years old in good health and CMV-seronegative.

The chain employs TRBV19 and TRBJ2-7; D is unresolved. Trimming removed 5 bases from V and 3 bases from J, with 14 bases in between. This CDR3 spans 14 amino acids. Germline V lookup: CDR1 LNHDA, CDR2 SQIVND (reference sequence). In nucleotides, the CDR3 is TGTGCCAGTAGTGTCACTCAGGTTTTCTACGAGCAGTACTTC. Translated: CASSVTQVFYEQYF.

The chain has TRBV25-1 and TRBJ2-7; the D gene is possibly TRBD1 (5 bases). The CDR3 is made up of 13 amino acids. Trimming stripped 7 bases from V and 0 bases from J, with 10 bases between. Germline-derived CDR1 and CDR2 are MGHDK and SYGVNS. CDR3 DNA sequence: TGTGCCAGCACAGGAGACAGCTCCTACGAGCAGTACTTC. It is translated as CASTGDSSYEQYF.

This chain uses TRBV18 with TRBJ1-5; no clear D gene. Between the trimmed V and J ends, which lost 2 bases and 0 bases, there was a span of 8 bases. From germline, CDR1 is KGHSH and CDR2 LQKENI. CDR3 length: 15 amino acids. CDR3 DNA sequence: TGTGCCAGCTCACCAGACAAAAATAGCAATCAGCCCCAGCATTTT. Translating gives CASSPDKNSNQPQHF.

The chain has TRBV6-1 and TRBJ1-4; 10 nucleotides match TRBD1. The V segment lost 0 bases and the J segment 7 bases; nucleotides outside the gene matches: 2. Per the germline V gene, CDR1 is MNHNS and CDR2 is SASEGT. The length of the CDR3 is 15 residues. The CDR3 bases are TGTGCCAGCAGTGAAGCGACAGGGGGCTTTGAAAAACTGTTTTTT. Translation: CASSEATGGFEKLFF.

The chain links TRBV7-2 to TRBJ1-5; no clear D gene. CDR1 is SGHTA and CDR2 is FQGNSA in the germline V gene. The CDR3 extends over 15 amino acids. Trimming removed 0 bases from V and 8 bases from J, with 14 bases in between. As DNA, the CDR3 is TGTGCCAGCAGCTTAGCAGGCGGCGACGAAAAGCCCCAGCATTTT. As protein: CASSLAGGDEKPQHF.

The genes are TRBV6-5 and TRBJ1-2; D is possibly TRBD1 (6 bases). CDR1 and CDR2 (germline): MNHEY, SVGAGI. The V end was cut by 8 bases, the J end by 0 bases, with 16 bases between. The CDR3 loop spans 15 amino acids. This chain's CDR3 is CASLGAGGTNYGYTF. As DNA, the CDR3 is TGTGCCAGCTTAGGGGCGGGGGGCACTAACTATGGCTACACCTTC.

This clone was recorded only once. The V call is TRBV28, the J call TRBJ2-1; possible D gene TRBD1, 5 bases. The CDR3 runs 15 residues. The germline V and J ends were trimmed by 1 base and 1 base, with 8 bases remaining between them. CDR1 and CDR2 from the germline V gene are MDHEN and SYDVKM. The CDR3 DNA is TGTGCCAGCAGTTTATTAGGGGCTTCCTACAATGAGCAGTTCTTC. This gives the protein CASSLLGASYNEQFF.

V usage is TRBV7-6 and J usage is TRBJ2-7; 7 nucleotides match TRBD1. V lost 6 bases and J lost 3; bases outside the gene matches: 8. CDR1 and CDR2 (germline): SGHVS, FNYEAQ. CDR3 length: 14 amino acids. The CDR3, as DNA: TGTGCCAGCAGACCGGGACAGTTCCACTACGAGCAGTACTTC. It codes for CASRPGQFHYEQYF.

The J gene is TRBJ2-7, the V gene TRBV5-1; 10 nucleotides align to TRBD2. Germline V gives CDR1 SGHRS, CDR2 YFSETQ. The CDR3 is 16 amino acids. J was trimmed by 0 bases and V by 4 bases; bases with no gene match: 7. The CDR3 DNA reads as TGCGCCAGCAGCCTCTCTAGCGGGAGTGGCTCCTACGAGCAGTACTTC. It codes for CASSLSSGSGSYEQYF.

This chain connects TRBV4-2 to TRBJ1-2, with D tentatively TRBD1 (6 bases). Germline V gene lookup returns CDR1 LGHNA and CDR2 YNFKEQ. This CDR3 spans 18 amino acids. V was pared by 2 bases and J by 5 bases, with 24 bases between. In nucleotides, the CDR3 is TGTGCCAGCAGCCAACCCGCACGGGGGGGGCAGGGAGCTTATGGCTACACCTTC. This codes for CASSQPARGGQGAYGYTF.

This chain links TRBV29-1 with TRBJ2-7; TRBD1 matches at 9 bases. V was clipped by 3 bases and J by 2 bases; unmatched bases: 8. The CDR3 is 15 amino acids. Germline V gene data show CDR1 as SQVTM and CDR2 as ANQGSEA. The CDR3 sequence: CSVDKGQGSPYEQYF. The CDR3 nucleotides are TGCAGCGTTGATAAAGGACAGGGGTCGCCCTACGAGCAGTACTTC.

This clone appeared a single time. This chain connects TRBV25-1 to TRBJ2-1; TRBD1 might be the D (6 bases). The V end was cut by 5 bases, the J end by 7 bases, with 12 bases between. The CDR3 spans 13 residues. Germline CDR1 is MGHDK and CDR2 is SYGVNS. CDR3 DNA sequence: TGTGCCAGCAGTCCCACAGGGTGGAATGAGCAGTTCTTC. Translated, it gives CASSPTGWNEQFF.

The CDR3 region is CASSLPTGVSGELFF. The CDR3 region has the DNA TGTGCCAGCAGCTTGCCTACAGGGGTTTCCGGGGAGCTGTTTTTT. The rearrangement uses TRBV5-5 and TRBJ2-2, with 7 positions matching TRBD1. V was clipped by 1 base and J by 6 bases; unmatched bases: 6. The CDR3 totals 15 residues. Per the germline V gene, CDR1 is SGHKS and CDR2 is YYEKEE (reference sequence).

The chain carries TRBV4-1 and TRBJ2-3, with 9 bases matching TRBD1. Trimming removed 0 bases from V and 2 bases from J; junction bases left unmatched: 15. Germline V gene lookup returns CDR1 MGHRA and CDR2 YSYEKL. This CDR3 has 20 amino acids. CDR3 region: CASSQDSRDRALWDTDTQYF. In nucleotides, the CDR3 is TGCGCCAGCAGCCAAGACAGCCGGGACAGGGCTCTTTGGGACACAGATACGCAGTATTTT.

The J gene is TRBJ1-3, the V gene TRBV28; D call uncertain. V gave up 5 bases and J gave up 0 bases, with 20 bases separating them. Per germline, CDR1 MDHEN and CDR2 SYDVKM. This CDR3 has 18 residues. CDR3 sequence: CASSISGVLKFSGNTIYF. The CDR3 DNA reads as TGTGCCAGCAGTATATCCGGGGTACTCAAGTTCTCTGGAAACACCATATATTTT.

The chain links TRBV4-1 to TRBJ1-2, with D perhaps matching TRBD1 (5 bases). The CDR3 is 15 residues long. In germline, CDR1 is MGHRA, CDR2 YSYEKL. The V gene lost 2 bases and the J gene lost 4 bases, with 14 bases spanning the gap. The CDR3 nucleotides are TGCGCCAGCAGCCAAACAGGCACAGTCCCCTATGGCTACACCTTC. Translation: CASSQTGTVPYGYTF.

The V and J genes are TRBV11-2 and TRBJ2-4; no reliable D call. Germline values: CDR1 SGHAT, CDR2 FQNNGV. V lost 4 bases, J lost 0 bases, and 7 bases lay in between. The CDR3 contains 14 residues. This CDR3 is CASSSWRAKNIQYF. CDR3 nucleotide sequence: TGTGCCAGCAGCTCATGGAGAGCCAAAAACATTCAGTACTTC.

The gene calls are TRBV7-8 and TRBJ2-5, with 9 bases that match TRBD1. The CDR3 has 16 amino acids. V was pared by 3 bases and J by 4 bases, with 9 bases of the junction left unmatched. CDR1 SGHVS and CDR2 FQNEAQ come from the germline V gene. CDR3 sequence reads: CASSLGPGQGGETQYF. CDR3 nucleotides: TGTGCCAGCAGCTTGGGGCCGGGACAGGGAGGAGAGACCCAGTACTTC. Full variable domain (remainder filled in from reference TRBV7-8 and TRBJ2-5): GAGVSQSPRYKVAKRGQDVALRCDPISGHVSLFWYQQALGQGPEFLTYFQNEAQLDKSGLPSDRFFAERPEGSVSTLKIQRTQQEDSAVYLCASSLGPGQGGETQYFGPGTRLLVL.

V is TRBV25-1 and J is TRBJ1-1; the match to TRBD1 covers 8 bases. Per the germline V gene, CDR1 is MGHDK and CDR2 is SYGVNS. V gave up 1 base and J gave up 6 bases; unmatched junction bases: 7. This CDR3 has 15 amino acids. The CDR3 loop reads CASSESGGPPSEAFF. CDR3 DNA sequence: TGTGCCAGCAGTGAATCAGGGGGCCCGCCCTCTGAAGCTTTCTTT. Drawing the rest from reference TRBV25-1 and TRBJ1-1, the complete variable domain is EADIYQTPRYLVIGTGKKITLECSQTMGHDKMYWYQQDPGMELHLIHYSYGVNSTEKGDLSSESTVSRIRTEHFPLTLESARPSHTSQYLCASSESGGPPSEAFFGQGTRLTVV.

As regards this clone: Other nucleotide sequences in the sample specify the same CDR3. The chain recombines TRBV5-1 with TRBJ1-2, with D hard to call. CDR1 SGHRS and CDR2 YFSETQ come from the germline V gene. V shed 0 bases and J shed 8 bases, with 8 bases lying between them. The CDR3 has 12 amino acids. CDR3 amino acids: CASSLGAPGYTF. CDR3 in DNA: TGCGCCAGCAGCTTGGGAGCTCCGGGCTACACCTTC.

The V call is TRBV5-1, the J call TRBJ2-3; TRBD1 agrees at 9 bases. The J segment lost 6 bases and the V segment lost 4 bases, leaving 12 bases of the junction unmatched. This CDR3 comprises 16 residues. Germline CDR1 and CDR2: SGHRS and YFSETQ. The CDR3 region has the DNA TGCGCCAGCAGCGCTCCGCGCGGGACAGGGACGGATACGCAGTATTTT. This translates into CASSAPRGTGTDTQYF. Drawing the rest from reference TRBV5-1 and TRBJ2-3, the complete variable domain is KAGVTQTPRYLIKTRGQQVTLSCSPISGHRSVSWYQQTPGQGLQFLFEYFSETQRNKGNFPGRFSGRQFSNSRSEMNVSTLELGDSALYLCASSAPRGTGTDTQYFGPGTRLTVL.

The chain uses TRBV27 and TRBJ2-5; 11 bases fit TRBD1. The CDR3 is 16 amino acids. The germline gives CDR1 MNHEY, CDR2 SMNVEV (reference sequence). The V segment lost 5 bases and the J segment 4 bases; nucleotides outside the gene matches: 9. DNA for the CDR3: TGTGCCAGCAGTCCGCTAGGGACAGGGGGAGGAGAGACCCAGTACTTC. Translated: CASSPLGTGGGETQYF.

The V call is TRBV2, the J call TRBJ2-7; D unresolved. The germline gives CDR1 SNHLY, CDR2 FYNNEI. Trimming cost V 6 bases and J 3 bases, with 12 bases left between them. The CDR3 is made up of 13 amino acids. CDR3 DNA sequence: TGTGCCAGCAGCCCTTCTTCAGGCTACGAGCAGTACTTC. This codes for CASSPSSGYEQYF.

The chain joins TRBV2 to TRBJ2-6; the match to TRBD1 covers 9 bases. The CDR3 has 11 residues. V dropped 5 bases and J dropped 18; count of bases not matched to a gene: 5. Germline loops: CDR1 SNHLY, CDR2 FYNNEI. The CDR3 DNA follows: TGTGCCAGCAGTCGGACAGGGGCGAAGACTTTC. This codes for CASSRTGAKTF.

The chain combines TRBV19 with TRBJ2-1; 10 bases agree with TRBD2. The CDR3 loop spans 14 amino acids. Trimming removed 6 bases from V and 6 bases from J; junction bases left unmatched: 5. Germline V gene lookup returns CDR1 LNHDA and CDR2 SQIVND (reference sequence). The chain's CDR3 is CASSPTSGINEQFF. The CDR3 DNA reads as TGTGCCAGTAGCCCCACTAGCGGGATCAATGAGCAGTTCTTC.

The chain is built from TRBV7-9 and TRBJ1-1; 7 positions match TRBD1. CDR3 size: 13 residues. Germline V gene sequence: CDR1 SEHNR, CDR2 FQNEAQ (reference sequence). The V and J ends lost 3 bases and 8 bases, in that order; junction bases with no gene match: 6. CDR3 nucleotides: TGTGCCAGCAGCTTCCCCAACAGGGGCGAAGCTTTCTTT. This sequence encodes CASSFPNRGEAFF.

The rearrangement links TRBV7-2 to TRBJ1-2, with 7 bases matching TRBD1. The germline V gene encodes CDR1 SGHTA and CDR2 FQGNSA. The ends lost 1 base at V and 5 bases at J; junction bases unmatched: 4. This CDR3 is built from 14 residues. In DNA form, the CDR3 reads TGTGCCAGCAGCTTAGGGCGGGACAGTTATGGCTACACCTTC. It codes for CASSLGRDSYGYTF.

The chain recombines TRBV7-9 with TRBJ2-1; D gene uncertain. This CDR3 is 13 amino acids long. The germline gives CDR1 SEHNR, CDR2 FQNEAQ (reference sequence). The V end was cut by 1 base, the J end by 8 bases, with 9 bases between. CDR3 bases: TGTGCCAGCAGCTTAGGGGCAGTCGATGAGCAGTTCTTC. Protein product: CASSLGAVDEQFF.